This TCR beta chain came from a study of T-cell reconstitution after alpha-beta-depleted transplantation in children. Concerning this clonotype: Its cognate antigen is unknown.

Study-level points and caveats: By one year post-transplant, T-cell counts and diversity largely arose from T cells that were newly produced. Where alpha-beta T cells came from about two months after transplant was reportedly several hundred expanded graft clones.

As it was prepared, the TCRbeta library received unique molecular identifiers. TCRdb recomputed calls from the PCR reads with MiXCR, one row per CDR3 protein. This table holds around 600,000 distinct CDR3 sequences, 23% found once. Specimen: PBMCs, mostly from graft donor cells, collected 360 days after TCRalphabeta/CD19-depleted stem cell transplant. The sequence was obtained from a boy in the first two years of life who had a stem cell transplant for acute myeloid leukemia, so the T cells may come from the graft donor.

CDR3 in amino acids: CASSQEGLARETQYF. The CDR3 DNA is TGTGCCAGCAGCCAAGAAGGGCTAGCGCGGGAGACCCAGTACTTC. The rearrangement links TRBV4-2 to TRBJ2-5; D may be TRBD2 (6 bases). CDR1 and CDR2 (germline): LGHNA, YNFKEQ. The V end was cut by 0 bases, the J end by 5 bases, with 13 bases between. This CDR3 has 15 amino acids.